The 16 T cell receptor beta chains below were found in one sample sequenced in a study of T cell responses to AZD1222 COVID-19 vaccine. Using immunoSEQ multiplex PCR, the repertoire was profiled, and TCRdb retains in-frame clones only, with some absent. The repertoire consists of over 100,000 clones, with about nine tenths occurring once and the leading ten covering roughly 7%. The source was peripheral blood, collected on day 0 of AZD1222 vaccination. Source of these receptors: an adult in good health.

The CDR3 loop reads CASSPIEWEKLFF. The CDR3 DNA reads as TGTGCCAGCAGCCCCATCGAATGGGAAAAACTGTTTTTT. The V call is TRBV7-8, the J call TRBJ1-4; no clear D. The CDR3 is 13 residues long. Germline assignment: CDR1 SGHVS and CDR2 FQNEAQ. V gave up 5 bases and J gave up 8 bases, with 12 bases separating them.

In DNA, the CDR3 is TGTGCCAGCAGCCAAGATAAGAGAGAGACCCAGTACTTC. This encodes CASSQDKRETQYF. The chain has TRBV4-2 and TRBJ2-5; D gene uncertain. Trimming removed 0 bases from V and 4 bases from J, with 6 bases in between. Germline CDR1 and CDR2: LGHNA and YNFKEQ. The CDR3 has 13 residues.

This sequence joins TRBV19 and TRBJ1-1, with D unresolved. V lost 5 bases to trimming and J lost 3 bases, with 10 bases between them. The CDR3 has 13 amino acids. CDR1 is LNHDA, CDR2 SQIVND, per germline (reference sequence). CDR3 protein: CASSSRVDTEAFF. Here the CDR3 DNA reads TGTGCCAGTAGTTCCCGGGTGGACACTGAAGCTTTCTTT. Looking up the rest from reference TRBV19 and TRBJ1-1 gives the full variable domain: DGGITQSPKYLFRKEGQNVTLSCEQNLNHDAMYWYRQDPGQGLRLIYYSQIVNDFQKGDIAEGYSVSREKKESFPLTVTSAQKNPTAFYLCASSSRVDTEAFFGQGTRLTVV.

CDR3 loop: CASSYPLAPSYEQYF. CDR3 nucleotide sequence: TGTGCCAGCAGTTACCCCCTAGCGCCTTCCTACGAGCAGTACTTC. The chain joins TRBV6-2 or TRBV6-3 to TRBJ2-7; tentatively, D is TRBD2 (6 bases). The CDR3 totals 15 residues. The V gene's germline CDR1 is MNHEY and CDR2 SVGEGT. Trimming shortened V by 2 bases and J by 1 base, and 12 bases separated the two germline ends.

The J gene is TRBJ2-1, the V gene TRBV18; 9 bases are shared with TRBD2. CDR1 is KGHSH and CDR2 is LQKENI in the germline V gene. The V and J ends lost 0 bases and 7 bases, in that order; junction bases with no gene match: 4. The CDR3 runs to 15 residues. The CDR3 nucleotides read TGTGCCAGCTCACCACCGAGCGGGAGGTTTAATGAGCAGTTCTTC. This codes for CASSPPSGRFNEQFF.

V is TRBV7-6 and J is TRBJ2-1, with a possible D match to TRBD2 (5 bases). CDR1 and CDR2 (germline): SGHVS, FNYEAQ. V lost 5 bases to trimming and J lost 0 bases, with 11 bases between them. This CDR3 has 15 residues. CDR3 DNA: TGTGCCAGCAGCCTGGAGGTTAGCTCCTACAATGAGCAGTTCTTC. Translating gives CASSLEVSSYNEQFF. Full variable domain (outside the CDR3, taken from reference TRBV7-6 and TRBJ2-1): GAGVSQSPRYKVTKRGQDVALRCDPISGHVSLYWYRQALGQGPEFLTYFNYEAQQDKSGLPNDRFSAERPEGSISTLTIQRTEQRDSAMYRCASSLEVSSYNEQFFGPGTRLTVL.

The rearrangement uses TRBV5-6 and TRBJ2-3; no definite D call. The ends were cut back, 4 bases at V and 1 base at J, with 7 bases in the middle. The CDR3 is 13 amino acids. Germline assignment: CDR1 SGHDT and CDR2 YYEEEE. CDR3 nucleotides: TGTGCCAGCAGCCCTACAGGCACAGATACGCAGTATTTT. This sequence encodes CASSPTGTDTQYF.

The chain combines TRBV7-6 with TRBJ1-3, with D tentatively TRBD1 (5 bases). V lost 5 bases and J lost 0, with 17 bases in between. From germline, CDR1 is SGHVS and CDR2 FNYEAQ. The CDR3 runs 17 residues. CDR3 amino acids: CASSAAGTLRSGNTIYF. CDR3 sequence (DNA): TGTGCCAGCAGCGCCGCCGGGACTTTACGCTCTGGAAACACCATATATTTT.

CDR3 coding DNA: TGTGCCAGCAGCTGGGCTAGCGGGGGGAGGACAGATACGCAGTATTTT. Translation: CASSWASGGRTDTQYF. The rearrangement joins TRBV7-9 to TRBJ2-3, with 11 bases fitting TRBD2. Germline CDR1 SEHNR, CDR2 FQNEAQ (reference sequence). V lost 4 bases to trimming and J lost 3 bases; unmatched junction nucleotides: 6. This CDR3 has 16 residues. Together with reference TRBV7-9 and TRBJ2-3, the CDR3 gives the full variable domain: DTGVSQNPRHKITKRGQNVTFRCDPISEHNRLYWYRQTLGQGPEFLTYFQNEAQLEKSRLLSDRFSAERPKGSFSTLEIQRTEQGDSAMYLCASSWASGGRTDTQYFGPGTRLTVL.

The genes are TRBV5-6 and TRBJ2-7, with D possibly TRBD1 on 6 matching bases. Germline CDR1 and CDR2: SGHDT and YYEEEE. Trimming shortened V by 4 bases and J by 3 bases, and 14 bases separated the two germline ends. The CDR3 has 14 amino acids. Written as DNA, the CDR3 is TGTGCCAGCAGCACGCCACAGGGTAACTACGAGCAGTACTTC. Its protein product is CASSTPQGNYEQYF.

The chain couples TRBV7-9 to TRBJ1-1, with D unclear. The CDR3 length is 13 residues. V lost 1 base and J lost 1, with 4 bases in between. Germline V gene data show CDR1 as SEHNR and CDR2 as FQNEAQ (reference sequence). The CDR3: CASSLDTNTEAFF. CDR3 nucleotides: TGTGCCAGCAGCTTAGATACGAACACTGAAGCTTTCTTT.

This sequence joins TRBV6-2 or TRBV6-3 and TRBJ2-3, with 10 bases identical to TRBD2. J gave up 5 bases and V 5 bases, and 7 bases lay outside the gene matches. CDR3 size: 15 residues. Germline V CDR1 and CDR2: MNHEY, SVGEGT. The chain's CDR3 is CASSGAGGLGDTQYF. The CDR3, as DNA: TGTGCCAGCAGTGGAGCGGGGGGGCTGGGAGATACGCAGTATTTT.

In its sample, this clone was seen once. Other nucleotide sequences in the sample specify the same CDR3. V and J are TRBV5-1 and TRBJ2-5; TRBD2 is a possible D gene (5 bases). Deletions cut 4 bases from V and 0 bases from J, with 10 bases between. The germline V gene has CDR1 SGHRS and CDR2 YFSETQ. This CDR3 is built from 14 residues. DNA for the CDR3: TGCGCCAGCAGCCTGACCGGGAACCAAGAGACCCAGTACTTC. Translation gives CASSLTGNQETQYF.

The chain links TRBV27 to TRBJ1-1, with unresolved D. CDR1 is MNHEY, CDR2 SMNVEV, per germline (reference sequence). This CDR3 region has 17 residues. Trimming took off 4 bases at V and 0 bases at J, with 18 bases between the two ends. Here the CDR3 DNA reads TGTGCCAGCAGTTACACGTATTACCCGAGGTTGAACACTGAAGCTTTCTTT. This gives the protein CASSYTYYPRLNTEAFF.

With respect to this clone: This CDR3 is also generated by other DNA sequences in the sample. V and J are TRBV4-1 and TRBJ2-1, with 11 bases fitting TRBD2. The CDR3 contains 17 residues. Germline CDR1 is MGHRA and CDR2 is YSYEKL. V gave up 3 bases and J gave up 7 bases; unmatched junction bases: 11. Written as DNA, the CDR3 is TGCGCCAGCAGCCAGTCCTCACTAGCGGGAGTTTCAAATGAGCAGTTCTTC. It translates to CASSQSSLAGVSNEQFF.

The chain links TRBV6-2 or TRBV6-3 to TRBJ1-1; D gene uncertain. Germline assignment: CDR1 MNHEY and CDR2 SVGEGT. V was trimmed by 3 bases and J by 5 bases, leaving 10 bases between them. This CDR3 region has 13 residues. The CDR3 coding sequence is TGTGCCAGCAGTTATCGGGGTTGGACTGAAGCTTTCTTT. Its translation is CASSYRGWTEAFF.